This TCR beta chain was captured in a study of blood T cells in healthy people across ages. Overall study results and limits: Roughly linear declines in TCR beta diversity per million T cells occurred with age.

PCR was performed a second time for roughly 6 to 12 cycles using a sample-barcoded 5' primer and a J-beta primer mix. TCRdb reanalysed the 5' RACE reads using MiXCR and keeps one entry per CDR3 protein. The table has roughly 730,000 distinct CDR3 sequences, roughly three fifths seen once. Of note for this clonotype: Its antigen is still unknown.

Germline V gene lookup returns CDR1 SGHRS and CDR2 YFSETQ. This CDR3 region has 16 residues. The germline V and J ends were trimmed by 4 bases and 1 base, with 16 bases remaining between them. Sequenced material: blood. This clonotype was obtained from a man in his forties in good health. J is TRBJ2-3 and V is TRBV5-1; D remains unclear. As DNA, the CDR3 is TGCGCCAGCAGCCACAGAGATCTAATTGGCACAGATACGCAGTATTTT. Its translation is CASSHRDLIGTDTQYF. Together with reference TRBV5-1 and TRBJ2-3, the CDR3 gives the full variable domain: KAGVTQTPRYLIKTRGQQVTLSCSPISGHRSVSWYQQTPGQGLQFLFEYFSETQRNKGNFPGRFSGRQFSNSRSEMNVSTLELGDSALYLCASSHRDLIGTDTQYFGPGTRLTVL.